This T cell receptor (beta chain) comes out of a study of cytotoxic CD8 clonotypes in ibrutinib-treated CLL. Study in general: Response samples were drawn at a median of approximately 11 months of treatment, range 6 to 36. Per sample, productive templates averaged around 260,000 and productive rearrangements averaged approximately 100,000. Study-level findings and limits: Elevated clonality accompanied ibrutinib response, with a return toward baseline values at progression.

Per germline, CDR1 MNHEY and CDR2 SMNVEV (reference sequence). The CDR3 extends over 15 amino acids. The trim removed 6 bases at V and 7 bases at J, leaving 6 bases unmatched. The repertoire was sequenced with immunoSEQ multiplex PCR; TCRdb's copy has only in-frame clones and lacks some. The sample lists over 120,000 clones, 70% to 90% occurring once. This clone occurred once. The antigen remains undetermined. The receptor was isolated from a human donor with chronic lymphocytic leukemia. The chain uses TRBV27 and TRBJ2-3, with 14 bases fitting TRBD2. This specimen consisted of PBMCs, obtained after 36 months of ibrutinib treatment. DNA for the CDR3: TGTGCCAGCAGCCCCGGGACTAGCGGGAGACATACGCAGTATTTT. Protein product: CASSPGTSGRHTQYF.